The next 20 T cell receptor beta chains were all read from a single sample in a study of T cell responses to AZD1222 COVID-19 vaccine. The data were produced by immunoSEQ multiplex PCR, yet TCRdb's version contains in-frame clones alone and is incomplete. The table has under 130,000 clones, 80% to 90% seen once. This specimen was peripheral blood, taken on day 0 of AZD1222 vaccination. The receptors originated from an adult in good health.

The CDR3 loop is CAARGSHTGELFF. The DNA of the CDR3 is TGTGCCGCACGGGGGTCCCACACCGGGGAGCTGTTTTTT. The genes are TRBV10-3 and TRBJ2-2; perhaps TRBD2 as D (6 bases). The CDR3 length is 13 residues. From germline, CDR1 is ENHRY and CDR2 SYGVKD. Trimming removed 11 bases from V and 3 bases from J, with 13 bases in between.

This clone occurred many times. CDR3 DNA: TGTGCCAGCACCGACACACTCTCTGGAAACACCATATATTTT. Protein sequence: CASTDTLSGNTIYF. The chain couples TRBV5-6 to TRBJ1-3; no clear D gene. CDR3 length: 14 amino acids. The ends were cut back, 6 bases at V and 0 bases at J, with 10 bases in the middle. Germline loops: CDR1 SGHDT, CDR2 YYEEEE. Combining the CDR3 with reference TRBV5-6 and TRBJ1-3 gives the whole variable domain DAGVTQSPTHLIKTRGQQVTLRCSPKSGHDTVSWYQQALGQGPQFIFQYYEEEERQRGNFPDRFSGHQFPNYSSELNVNALLLGDSALYLCASTDTLSGNTIYFGEGSWLTVV.

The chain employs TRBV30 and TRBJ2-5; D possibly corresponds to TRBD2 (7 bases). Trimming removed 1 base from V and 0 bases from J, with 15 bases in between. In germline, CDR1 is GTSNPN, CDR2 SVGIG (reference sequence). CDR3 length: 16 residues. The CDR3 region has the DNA TGTGCCTGGAGTGGAGGGGGTAGCGGGTACCAAGAGACCCAGTACTTC. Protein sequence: CAWSGGGSGYQETQYF.

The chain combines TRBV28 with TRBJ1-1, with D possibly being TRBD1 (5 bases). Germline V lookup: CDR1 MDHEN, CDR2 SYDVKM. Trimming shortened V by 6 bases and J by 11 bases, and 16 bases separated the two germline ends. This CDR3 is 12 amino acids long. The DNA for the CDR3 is TGTGCCAGCAGCTGGCGTGGAGGGGTGGCTTTCTTT. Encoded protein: CASSWRGGVAFF. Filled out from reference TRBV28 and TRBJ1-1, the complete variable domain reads DVKVTQSSRYLVKRTGEKVFLECVQDMDHENMFWYRQDPGLGLRLIYFSYDVKMKEKGDIPEGYSVSREKKERFSLILESASTNQTSMYLCASSWRGGVAFFGQGTRLTVV.

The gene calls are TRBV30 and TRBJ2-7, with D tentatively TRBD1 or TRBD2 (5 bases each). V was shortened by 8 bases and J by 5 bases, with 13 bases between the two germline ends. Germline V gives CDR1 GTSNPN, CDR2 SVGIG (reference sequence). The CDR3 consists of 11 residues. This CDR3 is CARGVVNEQYF. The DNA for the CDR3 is TGTGCCAGAGGGGTGGTCAACGAGCAGTACTTC.

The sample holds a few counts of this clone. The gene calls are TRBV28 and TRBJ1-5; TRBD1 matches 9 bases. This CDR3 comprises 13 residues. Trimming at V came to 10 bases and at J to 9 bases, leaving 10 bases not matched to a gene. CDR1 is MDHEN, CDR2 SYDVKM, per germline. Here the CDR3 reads CATHGTGITPQHF. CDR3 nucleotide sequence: TGTGCCACCCATGGGACAGGGATTACGCCCCAGCATTTT.

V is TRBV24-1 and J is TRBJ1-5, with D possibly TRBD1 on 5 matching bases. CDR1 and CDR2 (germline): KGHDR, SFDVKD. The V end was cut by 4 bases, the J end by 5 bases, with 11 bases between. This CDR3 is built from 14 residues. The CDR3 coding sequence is TGTGCCACCAGTGAGGCAGGGCGGGATCAGCCCCAGCATTTT. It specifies CATSEAGRDQPQHF.

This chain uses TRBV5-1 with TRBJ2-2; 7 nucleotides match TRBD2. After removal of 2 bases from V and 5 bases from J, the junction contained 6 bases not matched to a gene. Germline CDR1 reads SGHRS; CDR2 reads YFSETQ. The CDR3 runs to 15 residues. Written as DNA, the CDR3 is TGCGCCAGCAGCTTCTCCCTAGCGGAGACCGGGGAGCTGTTTTTT. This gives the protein CASSFSLAETGELFF.

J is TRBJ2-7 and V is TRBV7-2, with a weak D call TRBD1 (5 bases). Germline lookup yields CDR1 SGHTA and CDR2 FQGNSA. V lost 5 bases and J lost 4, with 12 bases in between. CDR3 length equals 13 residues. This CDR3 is CASSHTGAYEQYF. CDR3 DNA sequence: TGTGCCAGCAGCCACACAGGTGCTTACGAGCAGTACTTC. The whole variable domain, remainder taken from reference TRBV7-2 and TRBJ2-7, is GAGVSQSPSNKVTEKGKDVELRCDPISGHTALYWYRQSLGQGLEFLIYFQGNSAPDKSGLPSDRFSAERTGGSVSTLTIQRTQQEDSAVYLCASSHTGAYEQYFGPGTRLTVT.

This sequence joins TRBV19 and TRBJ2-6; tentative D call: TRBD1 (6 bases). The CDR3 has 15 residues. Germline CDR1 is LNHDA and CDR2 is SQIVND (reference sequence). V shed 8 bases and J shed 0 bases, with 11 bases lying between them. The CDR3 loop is CASAGTHSGANVLTF. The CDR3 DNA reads TGTGCCAGTGCCGGGACACACTCTGGGGCCAACGTCCTGACTTTC. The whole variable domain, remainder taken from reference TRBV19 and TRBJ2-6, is DGGITQSPKYLFRKEGQNVTLSCEQNLNHDAMYWYRQDPGQGLRLIYYSQIVNDFQKGDIAEGYSVSREKKESFPLTVTSAQKNPTAFYLCASAGTHSGANVLTFGAGSRLTVL.

In nucleotides, the CDR3 is TGTGCCAGCAGTGGAGGGGGCAGCAATTCACCCCTCCACTTT. Translating it yields CASSGGGSNSPLHF. The chain recombines TRBV28 with TRBJ1-6; TRBD1 matches 7 bases. The germline V gene encodes CDR1 MDHEN and CDR2 SYDVKM. V lost 5 bases, J lost 7 bases, and 5 bases stayed unmatched. The CDR3 is 14 amino acids.

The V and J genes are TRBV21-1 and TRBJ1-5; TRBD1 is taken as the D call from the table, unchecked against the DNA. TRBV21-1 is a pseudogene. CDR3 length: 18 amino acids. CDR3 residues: CASSKEGRGRGVNQPQHF. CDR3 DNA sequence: TGTGCCAGCAGCAAAGAGGGCAGGGGGCGAGGTGTCAATCAGCCCCAGCATTTT.

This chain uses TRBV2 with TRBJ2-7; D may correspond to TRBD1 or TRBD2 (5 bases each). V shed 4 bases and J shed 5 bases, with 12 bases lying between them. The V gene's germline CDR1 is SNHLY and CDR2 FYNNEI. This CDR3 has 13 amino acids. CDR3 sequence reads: CASSVQGPHEQYF. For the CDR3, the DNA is TGTGCCAGCAGTGTGCAGGGACCCCACGAGCAGTACTTC.

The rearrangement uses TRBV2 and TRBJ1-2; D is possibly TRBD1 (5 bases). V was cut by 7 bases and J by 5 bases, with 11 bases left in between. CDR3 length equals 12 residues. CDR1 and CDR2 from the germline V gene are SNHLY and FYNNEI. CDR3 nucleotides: TGTGCCAGCACTTACCGACAGTATGGCTACACCTTC. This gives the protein CASTYRQYGYTF.

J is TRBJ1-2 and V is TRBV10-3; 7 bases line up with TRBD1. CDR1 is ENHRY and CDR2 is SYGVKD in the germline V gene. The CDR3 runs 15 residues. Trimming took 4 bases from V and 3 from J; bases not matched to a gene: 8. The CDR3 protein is CAISGAGTAYYGYTF. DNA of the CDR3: TGTGCCATCAGTGGAGCAGGGACAGCTTACTATGGCTACACCTTC.

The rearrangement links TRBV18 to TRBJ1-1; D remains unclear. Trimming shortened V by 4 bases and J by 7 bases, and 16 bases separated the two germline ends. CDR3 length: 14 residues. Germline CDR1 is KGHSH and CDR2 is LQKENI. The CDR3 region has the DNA TGTGCCAGCTCACGTGAGGAGGCGTACAGTGAAGCTTTCTTT. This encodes CASSREEAYSEAFF.

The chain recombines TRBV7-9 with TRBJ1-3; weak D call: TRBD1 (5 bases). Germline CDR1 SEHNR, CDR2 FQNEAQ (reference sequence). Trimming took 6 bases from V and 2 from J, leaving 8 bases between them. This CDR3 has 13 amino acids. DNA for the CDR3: TGTGCCAGCAGACAGGAACCTGGAAACACCATATATTTT. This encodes CASRQEPGNTIYF.

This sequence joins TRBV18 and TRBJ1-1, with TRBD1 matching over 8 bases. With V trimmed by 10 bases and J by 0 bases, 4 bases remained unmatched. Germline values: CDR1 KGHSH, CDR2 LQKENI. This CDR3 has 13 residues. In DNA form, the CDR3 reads TGTGCCACGAGGACAGGGATGAACACTGAAGCTTTCTTT. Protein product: CATRTGMNTEAFF.

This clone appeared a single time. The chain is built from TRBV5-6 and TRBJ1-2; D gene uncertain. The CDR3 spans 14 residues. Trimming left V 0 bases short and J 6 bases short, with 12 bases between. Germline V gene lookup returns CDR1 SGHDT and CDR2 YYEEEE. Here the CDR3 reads CASSLGGVRDGYTF. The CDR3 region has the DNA TGTGCCAGCAGCTTGGGAGGAGTTCGAGATGGCTACACCTTC.

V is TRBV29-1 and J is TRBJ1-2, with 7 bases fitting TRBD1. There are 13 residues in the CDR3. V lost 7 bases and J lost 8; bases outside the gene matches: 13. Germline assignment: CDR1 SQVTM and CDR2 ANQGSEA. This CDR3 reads CSGTGQTSGGYTF. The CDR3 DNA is TGCAGCGGCACGGGACAGACCTCCGGAGGCTACACCTTC.